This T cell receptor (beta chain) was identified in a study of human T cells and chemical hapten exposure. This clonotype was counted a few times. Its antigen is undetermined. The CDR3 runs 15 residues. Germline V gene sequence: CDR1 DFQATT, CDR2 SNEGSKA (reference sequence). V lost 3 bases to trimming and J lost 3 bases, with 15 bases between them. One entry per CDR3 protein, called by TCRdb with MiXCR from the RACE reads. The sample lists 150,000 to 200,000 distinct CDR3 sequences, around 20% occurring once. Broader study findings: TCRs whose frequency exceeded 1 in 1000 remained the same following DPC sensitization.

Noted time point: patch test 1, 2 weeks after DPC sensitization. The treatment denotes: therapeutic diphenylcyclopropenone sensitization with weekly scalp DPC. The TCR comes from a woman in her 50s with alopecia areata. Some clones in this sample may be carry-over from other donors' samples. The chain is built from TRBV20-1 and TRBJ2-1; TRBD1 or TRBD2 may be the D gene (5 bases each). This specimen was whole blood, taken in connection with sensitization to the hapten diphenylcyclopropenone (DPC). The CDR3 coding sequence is TGCAGTGCTAGCGGGACCAATCCCCTCTACAATGAGCAGTTCTTC. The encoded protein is CSASGTNPLYNEQFF.